The T cell receptor beta chain under discussion was sequenced for a study of T cell repertoires in cytomegalovirus infection. The wider study: It can be stated that public TCR beta signatures indicated CMV infection as well as a matching HLA type. Findings and limits, study-wide: Cumulated frequencies of public TCR beta families served to identify carriers of CMV plus the relevant HLA.

V was clipped by 6 bases and J by 13 bases; unmatched bases: 11. The CDR3 is 13 amino acids. The germline V gene has CDR1 SQVTM and CDR2 ANQGSEA. Note on this clonotype: Its specificity is not known.

From the reads, TCRdb called clonotypes with MiXCR, one entry per CDR3 protein. The sample yields fewer than 200,000 distinct CDR3 sequences, nearly 9.5% seen once. The rearrangement links TRBV29-1 to TRBJ1-6; TRBD1 matches at 8 bases. The sequencing sample was made of PBMCs. The source is a human donor in good health (CMV status not recorded). Some clones in this sample may be carry-over from other donors' samples. The CDR3 nucleotides are TGCAGCGTCGCAGGGGGCCCCCTATCCCCCCTCCACTTT. Protein: CSVAGGPLSPLHF.